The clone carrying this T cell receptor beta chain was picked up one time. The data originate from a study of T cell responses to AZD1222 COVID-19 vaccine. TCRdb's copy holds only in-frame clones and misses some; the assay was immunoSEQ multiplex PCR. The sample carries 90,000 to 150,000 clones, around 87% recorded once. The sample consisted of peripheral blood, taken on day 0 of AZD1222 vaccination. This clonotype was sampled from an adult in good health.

CDR3 residues: CASSQVRAGHLISGNTIYF. The CDR3 DNA is TGCGCCAGCAGCCAAGTCCGGGCAGGGCACCTTATCTCTGGAAACACCATATATTTT. J is TRBJ1-3 and V is TRBV4-1; TRBD1 is a possible D gene (5 bases). Trimming took off 1 base at V and 0 bases at J, with 19 bases between the two ends. The CDR3 spans 19 residues. Germline CDR1 MGHRA, CDR2 YSYEKL.